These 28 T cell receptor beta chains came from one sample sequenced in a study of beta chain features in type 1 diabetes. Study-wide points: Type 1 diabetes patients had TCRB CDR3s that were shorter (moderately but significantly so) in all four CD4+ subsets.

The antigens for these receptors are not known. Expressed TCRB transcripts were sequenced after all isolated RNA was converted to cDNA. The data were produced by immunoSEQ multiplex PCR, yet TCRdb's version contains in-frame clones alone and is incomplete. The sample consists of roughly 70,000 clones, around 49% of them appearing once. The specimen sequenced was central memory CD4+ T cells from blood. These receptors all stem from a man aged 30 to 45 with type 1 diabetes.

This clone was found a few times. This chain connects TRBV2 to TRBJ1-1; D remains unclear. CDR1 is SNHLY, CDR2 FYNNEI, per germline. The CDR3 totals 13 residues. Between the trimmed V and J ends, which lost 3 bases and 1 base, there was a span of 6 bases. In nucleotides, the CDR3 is TGTGCCAGCAGTGACAGGCGGAACACTGAAGCTTTCTTT. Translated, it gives CASSDRRNTEAFF. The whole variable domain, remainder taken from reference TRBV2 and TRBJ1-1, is EPEVTQTPSHQVTQMGQEVILRCVPISNHLYFYWYRQILGQKVEFLVSFYNNEISEKSEIFDDQFSVERPDGSNFTLKIRSTKLEDSAMYFCASSDRRNTEAFFGQGTRLTVV.

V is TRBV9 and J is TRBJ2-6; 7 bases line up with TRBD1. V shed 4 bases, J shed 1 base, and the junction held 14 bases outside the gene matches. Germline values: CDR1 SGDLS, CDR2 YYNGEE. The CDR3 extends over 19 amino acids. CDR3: CASSSRRRTGDSGANVLTF. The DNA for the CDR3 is TGTGCCAGCAGCTCGAGGAGAAGGACAGGAGATTCTGGGGCCAACGTCCTGACTTTC.

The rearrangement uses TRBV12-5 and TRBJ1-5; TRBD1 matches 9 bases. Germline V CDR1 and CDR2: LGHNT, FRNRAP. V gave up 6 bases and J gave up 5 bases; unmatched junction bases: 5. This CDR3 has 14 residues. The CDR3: CASGPGQGDQPQHF. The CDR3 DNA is TGTGCTAGTGGCCCGGGACAGGGAGATCAGCCCCAGCATTTT.

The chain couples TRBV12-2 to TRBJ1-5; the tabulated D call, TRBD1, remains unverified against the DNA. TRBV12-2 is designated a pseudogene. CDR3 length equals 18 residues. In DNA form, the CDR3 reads TGTGCAAGTCGCTTGGTGGACAGGGTCCCATATAGCAATCAGCCCCAGCATTTT. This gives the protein CASRLVDRVPYSNQPQHF.

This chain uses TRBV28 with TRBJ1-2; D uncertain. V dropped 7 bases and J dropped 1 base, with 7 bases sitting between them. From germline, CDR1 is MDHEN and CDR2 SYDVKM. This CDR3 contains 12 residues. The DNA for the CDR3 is TGTGCCAGCAATTTCGGTAACTATGGCTACACCTTC. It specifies CASNFGNYGYTF.

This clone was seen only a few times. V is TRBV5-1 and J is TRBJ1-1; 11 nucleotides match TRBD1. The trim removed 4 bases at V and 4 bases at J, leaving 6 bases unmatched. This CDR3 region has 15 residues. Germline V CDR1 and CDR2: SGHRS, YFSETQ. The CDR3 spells CASSPDRGQITEAFF. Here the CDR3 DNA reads TGCGCCAGCAGCCCGGACAGGGGGCAAATCACTGAAGCTTTCTTT.

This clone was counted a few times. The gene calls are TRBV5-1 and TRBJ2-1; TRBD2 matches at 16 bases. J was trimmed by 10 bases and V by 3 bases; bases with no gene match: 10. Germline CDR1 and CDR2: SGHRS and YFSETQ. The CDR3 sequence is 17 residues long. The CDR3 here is CASSSTGTSGGAEEQFF. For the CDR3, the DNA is TGCGCCAGCAGCTCAACCGGGACTAGCGGGGGGGCGGAAGAGCAGTTCTTC.

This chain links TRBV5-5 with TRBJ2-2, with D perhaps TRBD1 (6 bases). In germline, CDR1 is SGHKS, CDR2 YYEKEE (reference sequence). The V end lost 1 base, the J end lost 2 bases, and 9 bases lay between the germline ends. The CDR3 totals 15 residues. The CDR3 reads CASSLRDTNTGELFF. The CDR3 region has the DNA TGTGCCAGCAGCTTGAGGGACACAAACACCGGGGAGCTGTTTTTT. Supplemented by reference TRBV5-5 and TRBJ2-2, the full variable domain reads DAGVTQSPTHLIKTRGQQVTLRCSPISGHKSVSWYQQVLGQGPQFIFQYYEKEERGRGNFPDRFSARQFPNYSSELNVNALLLGDSALYLCASSLRDTNTGELFFGEGSRLTVL.

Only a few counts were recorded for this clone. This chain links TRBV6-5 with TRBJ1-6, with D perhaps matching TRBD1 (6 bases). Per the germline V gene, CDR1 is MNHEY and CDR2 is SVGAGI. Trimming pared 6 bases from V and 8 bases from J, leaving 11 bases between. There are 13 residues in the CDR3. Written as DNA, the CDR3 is TGTGCCAGCAGCAGGGGTTTGGATTCACCCCTCCACTTT. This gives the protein CASSRGLDSPLHF.

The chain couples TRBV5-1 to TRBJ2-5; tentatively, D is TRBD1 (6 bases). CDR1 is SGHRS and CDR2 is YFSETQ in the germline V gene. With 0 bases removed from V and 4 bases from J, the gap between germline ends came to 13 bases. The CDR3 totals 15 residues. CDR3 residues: CASSLEDSGAETQYF. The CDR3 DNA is TGCGCCAGCAGCTTGGAGGATTCAGGGGCAGAGACCCAGTACTTC.

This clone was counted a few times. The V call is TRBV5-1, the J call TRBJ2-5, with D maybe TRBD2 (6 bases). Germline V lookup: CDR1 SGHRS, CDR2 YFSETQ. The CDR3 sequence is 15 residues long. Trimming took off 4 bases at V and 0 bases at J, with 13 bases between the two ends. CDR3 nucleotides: TGCGCCAGCAGCGCGGGACGACAGAACCAAGAGACCCAGTACTTC. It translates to CASSAGRQNQETQYF. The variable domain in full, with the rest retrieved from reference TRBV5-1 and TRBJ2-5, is KAGVTQTPRYLIKTRGQQVTLSCSPISGHRSVSWYQQTPGQGLQFLFEYFSETQRNKGNFPGRFSGRQFSNSRSEMNVSTLELGDSALYLCASSAGRQNQETQYFGPGTRLLVL.

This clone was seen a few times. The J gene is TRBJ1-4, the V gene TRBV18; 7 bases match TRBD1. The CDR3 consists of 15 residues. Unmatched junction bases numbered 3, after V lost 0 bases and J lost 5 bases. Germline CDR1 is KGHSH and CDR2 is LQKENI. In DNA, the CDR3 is TGTGCCAGCTCACCACCGCTGGACAGGAATGAAAAACTGTTTTTT. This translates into CASSPPLDRNEKLFF.

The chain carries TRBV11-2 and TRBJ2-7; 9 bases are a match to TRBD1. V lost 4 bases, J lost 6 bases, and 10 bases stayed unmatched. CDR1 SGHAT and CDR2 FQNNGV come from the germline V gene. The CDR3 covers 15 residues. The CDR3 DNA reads TGTGCCAGCAGCTCAATTTACAGGGGGCCAGGCGAGCAGTACTTC. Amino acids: CASSSIYRGPGEQYF.

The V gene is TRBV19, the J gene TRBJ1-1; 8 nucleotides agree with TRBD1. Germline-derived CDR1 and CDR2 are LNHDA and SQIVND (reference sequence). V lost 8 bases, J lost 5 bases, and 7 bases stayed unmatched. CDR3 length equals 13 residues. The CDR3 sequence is CASQGAVGTEAFF. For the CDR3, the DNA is TGTGCCAGTCAGGGGGCGGTGGGAACTGAAGCTTTCTTT.

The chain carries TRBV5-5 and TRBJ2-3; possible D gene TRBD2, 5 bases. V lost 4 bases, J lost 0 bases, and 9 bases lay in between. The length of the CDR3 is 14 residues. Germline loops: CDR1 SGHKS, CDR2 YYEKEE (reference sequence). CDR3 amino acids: CASSSTGSTDTQYF. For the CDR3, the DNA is TGTGCCAGCAGCAGTACGGGGAGCACAGATACGCAGTATTTT. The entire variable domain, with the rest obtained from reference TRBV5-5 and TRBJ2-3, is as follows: DAGVTQSPTHLIKTRGQQVTLRCSPISGHKSVSWYQQVLGQGPQFIFQYYEKEERGRGNFPDRFSARQFPNYSSELNVNALLLGDSALYLCASSSTGSTDTQYFGPGTRLTVL.

DNA for the CDR3: TGTGCCAGCAGACCGGGAGGGAGGGATACGCAGTATTTT. It yields the protein CASRPGGRDTQYF. The genes are TRBV7-2 and TRBJ2-3; 8 nucleotides agree with TRBD2. CDR1 is SGHTA, CDR2 FQGNSA, per germline. With V trimmed by 6 bases and J by 6 bases, 5 bases remained unmatched. This CDR3 region has 13 residues. The full variable domain, its missing parts supplied by reference TRBV7-2 and TRBJ2-3, is GAGVSQSPSNKVTEKGKDVELRCDPISGHTALYWYRQSLGQGLEFLIYFQGNSAPDKSGLPSDRFSAERTGGSVSTLTIQRTQQEDSAVYLCASRPGGRDTQYFGPGTRLTVL.

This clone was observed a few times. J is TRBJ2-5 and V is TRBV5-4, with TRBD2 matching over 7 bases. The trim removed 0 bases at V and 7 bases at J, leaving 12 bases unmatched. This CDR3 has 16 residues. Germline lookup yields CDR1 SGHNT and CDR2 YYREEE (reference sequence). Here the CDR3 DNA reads TGTGCCAGCAGCTTGGACGTTGGCGGGAGTGGCGCGACCCAGTACTTC. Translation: CASSLDVGGSGATQYF.

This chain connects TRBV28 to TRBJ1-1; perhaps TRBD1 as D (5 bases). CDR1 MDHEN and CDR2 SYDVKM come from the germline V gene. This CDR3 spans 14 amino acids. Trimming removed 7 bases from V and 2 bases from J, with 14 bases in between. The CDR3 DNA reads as TGTGCCAGCACCCCCGGCGGGGGTAACACTGAAGCTTTCTTT. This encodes CASTPGGGNTEAFF.

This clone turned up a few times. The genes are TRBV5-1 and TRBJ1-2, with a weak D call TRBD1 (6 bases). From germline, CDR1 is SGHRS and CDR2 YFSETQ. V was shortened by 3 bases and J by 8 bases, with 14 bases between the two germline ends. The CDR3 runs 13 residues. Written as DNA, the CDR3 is TGCGCCAGCAGCTCTTCAGGGGCCCGAGGCTACACCTTC. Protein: CASSSSGARGYTF.

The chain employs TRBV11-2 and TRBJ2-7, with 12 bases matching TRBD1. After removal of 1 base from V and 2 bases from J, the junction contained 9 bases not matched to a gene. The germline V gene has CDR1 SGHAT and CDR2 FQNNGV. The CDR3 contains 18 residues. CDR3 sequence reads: CASSLGVGTGGRTYEQYF. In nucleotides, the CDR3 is TGTGCCAGCAGCTTAGGAGTCGGGACAGGGGGCCGAACCTACGAGCAGTACTTC.

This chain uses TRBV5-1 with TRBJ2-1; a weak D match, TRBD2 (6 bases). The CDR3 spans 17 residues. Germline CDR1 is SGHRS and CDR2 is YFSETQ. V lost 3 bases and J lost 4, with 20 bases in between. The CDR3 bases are TGCGCCAGCAGCTCCGGTGCCCCTCCGGCGGGGTACAATGAGCAGTTCTTC. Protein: CASSSGAPPAGYNEQFF.

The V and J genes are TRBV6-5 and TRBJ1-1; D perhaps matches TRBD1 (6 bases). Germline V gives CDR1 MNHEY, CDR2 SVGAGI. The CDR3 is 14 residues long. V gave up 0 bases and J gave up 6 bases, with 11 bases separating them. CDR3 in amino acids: CASSYSRGRAEAFF. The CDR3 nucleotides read TGTGCCAGCAGTTACTCCAGGGGTAGGGCTGAAGCTTTCTTT.

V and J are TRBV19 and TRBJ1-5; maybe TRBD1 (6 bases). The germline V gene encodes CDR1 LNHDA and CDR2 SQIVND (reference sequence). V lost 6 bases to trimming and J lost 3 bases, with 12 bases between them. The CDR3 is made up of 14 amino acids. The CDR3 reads CASSATGYNQPQHF. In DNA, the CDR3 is TGTGCCAGTAGCGCGACAGGCTACAATCAGCCCCAGCATTTT.

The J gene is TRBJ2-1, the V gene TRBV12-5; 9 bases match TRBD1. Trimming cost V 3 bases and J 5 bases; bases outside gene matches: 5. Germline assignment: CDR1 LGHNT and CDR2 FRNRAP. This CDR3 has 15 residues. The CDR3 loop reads CASGFDRGFNNEQFF. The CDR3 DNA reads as TGTGCTAGTGGTTTCGACAGGGGGTTCAACAATGAGCAGTTCTTC.

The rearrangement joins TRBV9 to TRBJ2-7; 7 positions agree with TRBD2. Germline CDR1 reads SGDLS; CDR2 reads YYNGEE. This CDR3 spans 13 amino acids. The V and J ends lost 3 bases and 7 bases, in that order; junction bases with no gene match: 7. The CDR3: CASSGPGGQEQYF. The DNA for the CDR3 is TGTGCCAGCAGCGGACCGGGAGGTCAGGAGCAGTACTTC.

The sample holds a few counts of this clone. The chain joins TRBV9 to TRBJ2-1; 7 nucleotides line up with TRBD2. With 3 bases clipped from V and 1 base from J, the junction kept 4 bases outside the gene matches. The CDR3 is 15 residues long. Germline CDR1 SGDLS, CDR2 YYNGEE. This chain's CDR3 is CASSASGESYNEQFF. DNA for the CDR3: TGTGCCAGCAGCGCGAGCGGGGAGTCCTACAATGAGCAGTTCTTC.

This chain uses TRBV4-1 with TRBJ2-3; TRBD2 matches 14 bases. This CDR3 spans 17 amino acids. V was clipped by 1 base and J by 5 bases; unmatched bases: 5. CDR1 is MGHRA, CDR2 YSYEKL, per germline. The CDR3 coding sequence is TGCGCCAGCAGCCAAGGACTAGCGGGGGGGCCGGGAGATACGCAGTATTTT. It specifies CASSQGLAGGPGDTQYF.

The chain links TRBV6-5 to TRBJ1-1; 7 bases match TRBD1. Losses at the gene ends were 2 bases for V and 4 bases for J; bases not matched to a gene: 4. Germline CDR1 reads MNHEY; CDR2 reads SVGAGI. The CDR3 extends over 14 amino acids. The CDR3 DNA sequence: TGTGCCAGCAGTTACAACAGGGGAAGCACTGAAGCTTTCTTT. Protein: CASSYNRGSTEAFF.